A selection of T cell receptor beta chains follows, all from one sample in a study of control samples from healthy donors and cancer patients. Assay: immunoSEQ multiplex PCR; the TCRdb copy retains only in-frame clones and omits some. This sample has 150,000 or so clones; about 90% occur once, and the top ten carry 5.5% to 9%. The specimen sequenced was blood. The source is a young man in good health. CDR3s include the opening cysteine and the closing phenylalanine or tryptophan. A D gene is named only where the DNA matches it firmly. Rows may omit the clone size; those that give it use once, few, many or a size class.

cdr3_aa cdr3_nt v_call d_call clone_size j_call
CATSDSSYGYTF TGTGCCACCAGTGATTCGTCTTATGGCTACACCTTC TRBV24-1 . . TRBJ1-2
CANLRRGRVCATNEKLFF TGTGCCAACCTTAGACGCGGCAGGGTCTGTGCAACTAATGAAAAACTGTTTTTT TRBV27 . . TRBJ1-4
CASSWTGVNTEAFF TGCGCCAGCAGCTGGACTGGGGTGAACACTGAAGCTTTCTTT TRBV5-1 . . TRBJ1-1
CASSPGLPGDTQYF TGTGCCAGCAGCCCGGGACTACCCGGGGATACGCAGTATTTT TRBV5-6 TRBD2 . TRBJ2-3
CASSQARGETQYF TGTGCCAGCAGCCAAGCCCGAGGAGAGACCCAGTACTTC TRBV4-2 . . TRBJ2-5
CASVVPGPSNEKLFF TGTGCCAGCGTCGTCCCCGGGCCCTCTAATGAAAAACTGTTTTTT TRBV2 . . TRBJ1-4
CASSAGTSSGYTF TGCGCCAGCAGCGCCGGGACTTCGTCTGGCTACACCTTC TRBV5-1 . once TRBJ1-2
CASSSAPNTEAFF TGTGCCAGCAGCTCCGCCCCGAACACTGAAGCTTTCTTT TRBV13 . . TRBJ1-1
CASGLVRRGILSSGANVLTF TGTGCTAGTGGTTTGGTACGTCGGGGGATCTTAAGCTCTGGGGCCAACGTCCTGACTTTC TRBV12-5 . . TRBJ2-6
CASRPDRAHNSPLHF TGTGCCAGCAGACCTGACAGGGCACATAATTCACCCCTCCACTTT TRBV6-5 TRBD1 . TRBJ1-6
CASSVRPGVGYNEQFF TGTGCCAGCAGCGTACGGCCGGGGGTCGGATACAATGAGCAGTTCTTC TRBV7-2 . . TRBJ2-1
CAWSVSPHTEAFF TGTGCCTGGAGTGTCTCCCCCCACACTGAAGCTTTCTTT TRBV30 . . TRBJ1-1
CASSETGSQEKLFF TGTGCCAGCAGCGAGACAGGGTCGCAAGAAAAACTGTTTTTT TRBV3-1/TRBV3-2 TRBD1 . TRBJ1-4
CAISKETGATGNTIYF TGTGCCATCAGCAAAGAGACAGGGGCTACTGGAAACACCATATATTTT TRBV10-3 TRBD1 . TRBJ1-3
CASSLWGVSGEQYF TGTGCCAGCAGCTTGTGGGGGGTTTCGGGTGAGCAGTACTTC TRBV5-4 . few TRBJ2-7
CASSLARGGYEQYF TGTGCCAGCAGCTTAGCCAGGGGGGGCTACGAGCAGTACTTC TRBV7-2 . . TRBJ2-7
CAWSVQGGGYEQYF TGTGCCTGGAGTGTACAGGGGGGAGGGTACGAGCAGTACTTC TRBV30 . . TRBJ2-7
CASSIQGKGHPNSPLHF TGTGCCAGCAGCATACAGGGTAAGGGGCACCCGAATTCACCCCTCCACTTT TRBV21-1 . . TRBJ1-6
CASSPRGAVTGELFF TGTGCCAGCTCCCCCCGGGGGGCAGTCACCGGGGAGCTGTTTTTT TRBV6-4 . once TRBJ2-2
CASRGLAGSTGELFF TGTGCCAGCCGGGGACTAGCGGGATCAACCGGGGAGCTGTTTTTT TRBV7-2 TRBD2 . TRBJ2-2